This passage covers 18 T cell receptor beta chains from one sample sequenced in a study of graft-versus-host responses after intestinal transplantation (dated by TCRdb to about 2021). Library preparation used the immunoSEQ multiplex PCR assay. TCRdb provides this immuneACCESS table in a form limited to in-frame rearrangements. Some clones are lacking; in checked studies, under half of them reflect an unresolved V gene, and why the rest are absent is not known. Within this sample are about 130,000 clones, with around 94% of them counted one time only. Clones ranked in the top ten supply 0.16% of the sample. The sample's time point label is to be understood as: cells obtained before transplantation from donor or recipient. For these TCRs, the target antigens are not known. Sequenced material: unstimulated CD4+ T cells sorted from spleen or lymph node cells, taken before intestinal transplant. Every receptor here comes from a human donor who received an intestinal transplant.

V is TRBV5-8 and J is TRBJ2-4; 7 nucleotides agree with TRBD1. The CDR3 extends over 17 amino acids. Germline assignment: CDR1 SGHTS and CDR2 YDEGEE. V dropped 2 bases and J dropped 0; count of bases not matched to a gene: 8. The CDR3 sequence: CASSFGTDSLAKNIQYF. CDR3 in DNA: TGTGCCAGCAGCTTCGGGACAGATTCTCTAGCCAAAAACATTCAGTACTTC.

This chain connects TRBV21-1 to TRBJ1-5. TRBV21-1 is a pseudogene segment. The CDR3 has 15 residues. Written as DNA, the CDR3 is TGTGCCAGCAGCAAAGTCGCGACCCCCAATCAGCCCCAGCATTTT. As protein: CASSKVATPNQPQHF.

The gene calls are TRBV6-1 and TRBJ2-1; 10 bases line up with TRBD2. The V and J ends lost 10 bases and 6 bases, in that order; junction bases with no gene match: 9. Germline lookup yields CDR1 MNHNS and CDR2 SASEGT. This CDR3 region has 14 residues. CDR3 loop: CANSPGLAPNEQFF. The CDR3 nucleotides read TGTGCCAACTCACCGGGACTAGCGCCCAATGAGCAGTTCTTC.

Only a few counts were recorded for this clone. This chain joins TRBV18 and TRBJ1-2; the D gene is possibly TRBD1 (6 bases). The CDR3 is 15 residues long. CDR1 is KGHSH, CDR2 LQKENI, per germline. Trimming left V 3 bases short and J 0 bases short, with 11 bases between. The CDR3 protein is CASSPNRAPNYGYTF. DNA of the CDR3: TGTGCCAGCTCACCGAACAGGGCTCCTAACTATGGCTACACCTTC.

The V call is TRBV2, the J call TRBJ1-1; 9 nucleotides match TRBD1. This CDR3 region has 13 residues. CDR1 is SNHLY and CDR2 is FYNNEI in the germline V gene. V shed 6 bases, J shed 5 bases, and the junction held 4 bases outside the gene matches. The CDR3 spells CASSPDRGTEAFF. The CDR3 DNA reads as TGTGCCAGCAGCCCGGACAGGGGAACTGAAGCTTTCTTT.

V gene TRBV29-1 combines with J gene TRBJ2-3; possible D gene TRBD2, 6 bases. CDR3 size: 13 residues. Germline V lookup: CDR1 SQVTM, CDR2 ANQGSEA. The V end lost 7 bases, the J end lost 2 bases, and 13 bases lay between the germline ends. The CDR3 reads CSGYSRDTDTQYF. DNA for the CDR3: TGCAGCGGCTATTCGCGGGACACAGATACGCAGTATTTT.

J is TRBJ1-6 and V is TRBV19; 9 positions agree with TRBD1. The V gene's germline CDR1 is LNHDA and CDR2 SQIVND (reference sequence). The trim removed 1 base at V and 7 bases at J, leaving 2 bases unmatched. This CDR3 region has 15 residues. The CDR3 DNA reads as TGTGCCAGTAGTATAGTAGACAGGGGGAATTCACCCCTCCACTTT. Translated: CASSIVDRGNSPLHF.

This clone was seen only a few times. This same CDR3 is encoded by further DNA sequences in the sample. This chain joins TRBV10-1 and TRBJ1-1; the D gene is possibly TRBD1 (5 bases). CDR3 length: 14 residues. V was trimmed by 4 bases and J by 1 base, leaving 10 bases between them. Germline CDR1 is WNHNN and CDR2 is SYGVQD (reference sequence). CDR3 sequence reads: CASSVGGSNTEAFF. The CDR3 region has the DNA TGCGCCAGCAGTGTTGGGGGGTCGAACACTGAAGCTTTCTTT.

The rearrangement links TRBV5-6 to TRBJ2-5; 8 bases agree with TRBD2. Germline assignment: CDR1 SGHDT and CDR2 YYEEEE. The V segment lost 4 bases and the J segment 3 bases; nucleotides outside the gene matches: 8. The CDR3 has 15 residues. The CDR3 DNA follows: TGTGCCAGCAGCCCGGGGGGGCCAAGGGAAGAGACCCAGTACTTC. Its protein is CASSPGGPREETQYF.

This clone has a single count. V usage is TRBV5-4 and J usage is TRBJ2-3; 10 bases line up with TRBD2. The CDR3 totals 20 residues. CDR1 is SGHNT, CDR2 YYREEE, per germline (reference sequence). Germline trimming cut 4 bases from V and 2 bases from J; bases unmatched to any gene: 19. The CDR3 spells CASSPAGPSGGSAFTDTQYF. CDR3 DNA sequence: TGTGCCAGCAGCCCGGCGGGGCCTAGCGGGGGATCAGCTTTCACAGATACGCAGTATTTT.

The CDR3 protein is CATSLGGPGNQPQHF. The CDR3 DNA is TGTGCCACCTCACTAGGGGGTCCGGGCAATCAGCCCCAGCATTTT. The chain recombines TRBV2 with TRBJ1-5, with D possibly being TRBD1 (6 bases). Germline V gene lookup returns CDR1 SNHLY and CDR2 FYNNEI. CDR3 length: 15 amino acids. The ends were cut back, 10 bases at V and 2 bases at J, with 18 bases in the middle.

The chain joins TRBV4-1 to TRBJ2-1, with 7 bases aligning to TRBD1. The CDR3 has 17 residues. Germline V gene lookup returns CDR1 MGHRA and CDR2 YSYEKL. The trim removed 4 bases at V and 4 bases at J, leaving 13 bases unmatched. This chain's CDR3 is CASSRPRGGQVYNEQFF. DNA of the CDR3: TGCGCCAGCAGCCGTCCAAGGGGTGGACAGGTTTACAATGAGCAGTTCTTC.

The chain recombines TRBV6-1 with TRBJ2-1; 9 bases map to TRBD2. This CDR3 is built from 15 residues. CDR1 is MNHNS and CDR2 is SASEGT in the germline V gene. Trimming cost V 3 bases and J 8 bases; bases outside gene matches: 8. In DNA form, the CDR3 reads TGTGCCAGCAGTGAGGGACTAGCCCCGCCCCATGAGCAGTTCTTC. Translation gives CASSEGLAPPHEQFF.

This rearrangement joins TRBV12-5 to TRBJ2-2, with D hard to call. Germline loops: CDR1 LGHNT, CDR2 FRNRAP. Trimming took 2 bases from V and 0 from J, leaving 7 bases between them. The CDR3 is 15 amino acids. CDR3 in DNA: TGTGCTAGTGGTTTGCCAACAGCGAACACCGGGGAGCTGTTTTTT. It codes for CASGLPTANTGELFF.

V and J are TRBV2 and TRBJ2-7, with D perhaps assigned TRBD1 or TRBD2 (5 bases each). CDR3 length: 16 residues. Germline V gene lookup returns CDR1 SNHLY and CDR2 FYNNEI. The V gene lost 6 bases and the J gene lost 3 bases, with 21 bases spanning the gap. CDR3 coding DNA: TGTGCCAGCAGCCCAAAATTGGGGACGCTGGACTACGAGCAGTACTTC. It specifies CASSPKLGTLDYEQYF.

This chain joins TRBV2 and TRBJ1-4; D is possibly TRBD1 (5 bases). CDR1 is SNHLY, CDR2 FYNNEI, per germline. V was cut by 6 bases and J by 4 bases, with 9 bases left in between. The CDR3 loop spans 13 amino acids. The CDR3 DNA reads as TGTGCCAGCAGAGGGGCAGTTAATGAAAAACTGTTTTTT. Its translation: CASRGAVNEKLFF.

The chain combines TRBV2 with TRBJ1-2; 8 nucleotides line up with TRBD1. The CDR3 extends over 15 amino acids. Germline V lookup: CDR1 SNHLY, CDR2 FYNNEI. J gave up 7 bases and V 0 bases, and 7 bases lay outside the gene matches. CDR3 amino acids: CASSEALGQGSGYTF. CDR3 DNA: TGTGCCAGCAGTGAAGCGCTTGGACAGGGATCTGGCTACACCTTC.

The chain combines TRBV2 with TRBJ2-2; the D gene could be TRBD1 or TRBD2 (5 bases each). The CDR3 is made up of 15 amino acids. Trimming pared 4 bases from V and 5 bases from J, leaving 14 bases between. Germline loops: CDR1 SNHLY, CDR2 FYNNEI. CDR3 coding DNA: TGTGCCAGCAGTGTCTCCGGGACCGCGACCGGGGAGCTGTTTTTT. It translates to CASSVSGTATGELFF. Supplemented by reference TRBV2 and TRBJ2-2, the full variable domain reads EPEVTQTPSHQVTQMGQEVILRCVPISNHLYFYWYRQILGQKVEFLVSFYNNEISEKSEIFDDQFSVERPDGSNFTLKIRSTKLEDSAMYFCASSVSGTATGELFFGEGSRLTVL.